This T cell receptor (beta chain) was identified in a study of cytomegalovirus exposure and HLA in healthy donors. The PCR used 60 Vbeta and 13 Jbeta primers. Measured with immunoSEQ multiplex PCR; TCRdb has only the in-frame clones, and not every one. The table lists about 190,000 clones, more than 80% of them singletons. This CDR3 contains 13 residues. The germline V gene has CDR1 GTSNPN and CDR2 SVGIG (reference sequence). Sequenced sample: PBMCs. This clonotype originated in a woman aged 45 to 65 in good health and CMV-seropositive. The rearrangement uses TRBV30 and TRBJ2-1, with a possible D match to TRBD2 (8 bases). CDR3 residues: CAREGGGGLEQFF. The CDR3 DNA follows: TGTGCTCGGGAAGGGGGCGGGGGGCTAGAGCAGTTCTTC.